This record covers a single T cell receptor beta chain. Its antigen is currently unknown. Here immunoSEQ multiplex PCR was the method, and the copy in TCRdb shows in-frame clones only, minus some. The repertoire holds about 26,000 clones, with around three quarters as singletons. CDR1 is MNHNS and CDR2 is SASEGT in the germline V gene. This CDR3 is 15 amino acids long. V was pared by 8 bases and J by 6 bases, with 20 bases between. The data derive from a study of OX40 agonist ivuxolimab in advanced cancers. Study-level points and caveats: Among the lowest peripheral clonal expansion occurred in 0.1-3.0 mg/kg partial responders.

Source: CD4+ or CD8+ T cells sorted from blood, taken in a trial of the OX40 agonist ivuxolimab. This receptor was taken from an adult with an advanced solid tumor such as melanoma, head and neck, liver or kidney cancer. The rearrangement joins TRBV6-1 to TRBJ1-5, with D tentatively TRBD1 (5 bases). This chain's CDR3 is CASLGGTALGQPQHF. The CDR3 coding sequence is TGTGCCAGCCTAGGCGGGACGGCCCTCGGTCAGCCCCAGCATTTT.